This paragraph covers one T cell receptor (beta chain) sequence. Which antigen it targets is not known. No base-level quality is on record; no much larger clone is a single base apart. Library generation was performed with 5' RACE. The data were produced on an Illumina HiSeq 2000. Template switching introduced a universal primer binding site; the final cDNA contained a unique molecular identifier, enabling accurate counting of TCR cDNA molecules. First-strand cDNA for TCR alpha and beta chains was synthesized from specific primers in the conserved constant-segment region. Each cDNA library was double barcoded, with a SMART-Mk sample barcode plus Illumina barcodes, to control for contamination. TruSeq adapter sequences, together with Illumina sample barcodes, were added in two successive PCR steps. The TCR alpha and beta cDNA libraries were sequenced on the Illumina HiSeq platform using custom primers. Under the source paper's analysis protocol: Unique molecular identifiers were extracted from raw reads with MiGEC, and CDR3 positions were determined with MiXCR. Recombination models were inferred per individual with the repgenHMM and IGoR tools using an EM algorithm. Shared clonotypes were analyzed with the tcR package in R, and sharing was normalized by the product of cloneset sizes. To study raw recombination free of thymic and clonal selection effects, out-of-frame nonproductive sequences were analyzed. TCRdb applied fastp at Q25 and MiXCR to the public reads, then kept only in-frame beta chains. Duplicate CDR3 protein sequences are folded into a single record with the most common DNA and genes. These V and J calls originate from TCRdb's pipeline instead of the authors' own analysis. The sample profile shows approximately 230,000 distinct CDR3 sequences; over 13% of them were found once. Together, the top ten hold around 9.5% of the sample.

Only healthy Caucasian donors were included. Miltenyi CD45RO+ enrichment and human naive T-cell isolation kits were used to isolate memory (CD45RO+) and naive T cells from PBMC. The CDR1 and CDR2 encoded by the germline V gene are LGHNA and YSLEER. V was cut back by 4 bases and J by 0 bases, leaving a gap of 10 bases between them. CDR3 length: 16 amino acids, cysteine to phenylalanine. Solely the CDR3 DNA is kept, with 48 bases framed from the first base. This sample was taken from a study of identical twins (TCRdb year 2016). Regarding the study in general: TCR alpha and beta repertoires from monozygotic twins, unrelated adults of various ages and cord blood were deep-sequenced to test whether fetal clonotypes persist. To rule out contamination, replicate twin experiments were performed at different times with different library preparation protocols.

The study at large found these results: Excess twin sharing in beta out-of-frame sequences was weaker because fewer shared sequences lowered the signal-to-noise ratio. Fewer insertions were carried by abundant cord blood beta clonotypes; a weaker similar trend was observed in young adult naive repertoires, while no such trend was observed in memory repertoires. Out-of-frame TCR alpha sharing in monozygotic twins was systematically underestimated by recombination models, whereas sharing between unrelated individuals was in agreement with the recombination models. Conclusions relied on cross-sectional statistical analysis, since the same donors could not be followed over many years. Zero-insertion analyses could be partly confounded by invariant T cells such as MAIT and iNKT, though diverse VJ usage argued against such confounding for most clonotypes. Compared with coincidental sharing between unrelated individuals, out-of-frame TCR alpha sequences shared between twins showed an excess of sequences with low generation probability.

What was sequenced was memory (CD45RO+) T cells sorted from blood. The meaning of the sample's cell subset or site label: CD45RO+ enriched T cells. This TCR derives from a woman aged 18-29 years in good health. The chain is assembled from TRBV4-3 and TRBJ2-6, with the D gene uncertain. The CDR3 sequence is CASSRVRLSGANVLTF. The DNA sequence follows: TGCGCCAGCAGCCGGGTTAGGCTCTCTGGGGCCAACGTCCTGACTTTC.